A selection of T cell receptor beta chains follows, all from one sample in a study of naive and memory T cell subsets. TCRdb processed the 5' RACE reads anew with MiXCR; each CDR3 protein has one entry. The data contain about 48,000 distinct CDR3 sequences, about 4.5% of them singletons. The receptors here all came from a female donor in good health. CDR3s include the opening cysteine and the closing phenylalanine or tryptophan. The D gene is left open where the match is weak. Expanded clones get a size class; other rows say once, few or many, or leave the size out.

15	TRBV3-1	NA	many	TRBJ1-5	TGTGCCAGCAGCCAAGAGGGAGGGACCAATCAGCCCCAGCATTTT	CASSQEGGTNQPQHF
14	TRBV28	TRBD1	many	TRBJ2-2	TGTGCCAGCAGTGGCGGGACAGGGTCCGGGGAGCTGTTTTTT	CASSGGTGSGELFF
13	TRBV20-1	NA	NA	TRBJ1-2	TGCAGTGCTAGAAGGGGCTTCTACTATGGCTACACCTTC	CSARRGFYYGYTF
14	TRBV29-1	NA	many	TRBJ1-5	TGCAGCGTTGCAGCCGATAGAAACAATCAGCCCCAGCATTTT	CSVAADRNNQPQHF
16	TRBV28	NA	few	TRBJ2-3	TGTGCCAGCAGTTCCCCCGGATTACTCAGGGGAGATACGCAGTATTTT	CASSSPGLLRGDTQYF
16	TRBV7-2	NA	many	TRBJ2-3	TGTGCCAGCAGCCCAGGTCCAGCGAGGAGCACAGATACGCAGTATTTT	CASSPGPARSTDTQYF
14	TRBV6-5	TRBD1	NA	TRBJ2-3	TGTGCCAGCAGTTACCTTCGACAGGGTGATACGCAGTATTTT	CASSYLRQGDTQYF
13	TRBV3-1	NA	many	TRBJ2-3	TGTGCCAGCAGCCAACGAGGGGCAGATACGCAGTATTTT	CASSQRGADTQYF
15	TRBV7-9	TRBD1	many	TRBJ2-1	TGTGCCAGCAGCTTTAGGACAGGGGCTGGAGATGAGCAGTTCTTC	CASSFRTGAGDEQFF
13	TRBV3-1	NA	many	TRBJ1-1	TGTGCCAGCAGCCAGGGGGCGCACACTGAAGCTTTCTTT	CASSQGAHTEAFF
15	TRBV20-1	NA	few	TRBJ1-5	TGCAGTGCTAGAGACCCGACAAGATACAATCAGCCCCAGCATTTT	CSARDPTRYNQPQHF
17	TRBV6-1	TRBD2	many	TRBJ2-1	TGTGCCAGCAGACGCCTGCTAGCGGGAAGCTCCTACAATGAGCAGTTCTTC	CASRRLLAGSSYNEQFF
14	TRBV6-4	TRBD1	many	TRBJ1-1	TGTGCCAGCAGTGATAGGGGGCTCGGCACTGAAGCTTTCTTT	CASSDRGLGTEAFF
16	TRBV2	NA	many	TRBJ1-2	TGTGCCAGCAGCGAATCAGGGGTAATATCTTTGCGTGGCTACACCTTC	CASSESGVISLRGYTF
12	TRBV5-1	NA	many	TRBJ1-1	TGCGCCAGCAGCTTGGCCGACACTGAAGCTTTCTTT	CASSLADTEAFF
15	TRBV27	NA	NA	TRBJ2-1	TGTGCCAGCAGTCACCCGGACGGGTTCTACAATGAGCAGTTCTTC	CASSHPDGFYNEQFF
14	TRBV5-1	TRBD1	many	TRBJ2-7	TGCGCCAGCAGCTTCGGGACAGGGGGAAGCGAGCAGTACTTC	CASSFGTGGSEQYF
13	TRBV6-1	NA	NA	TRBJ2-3	TGTGCCAGCAGTGAAGCGCCCGCAGATACGCAGTATTTT	CASSEAPADTQYF
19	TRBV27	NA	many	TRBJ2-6	TGTGCCAGCAGTTTATCGGCCGGGACGGGAGACTCTGGGGCCAACGTCCTGACTTTC	CASSLSAGTGDSGANVLTF
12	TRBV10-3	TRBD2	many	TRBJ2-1	TGTGCCATTGGGACTAGCCAAGTTGAGCAGTTCTTC	CAIGTSQVEQFF
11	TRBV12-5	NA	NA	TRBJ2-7	TGTGCTAGTGGTTGGGGGTACGAGCAGTACTTC	CASGWGYEQYF
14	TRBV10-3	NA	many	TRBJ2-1	TGTGCCATCAAAGTCGACGGATACTACAATGAGCAGTTCTTC	CAIKVDGYYNEQFF
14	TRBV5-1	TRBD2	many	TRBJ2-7	TGCGCCAGCAGCCAAACTAGCGGAGTTTACGAGCAGTACTTC	CASSQTSGVYEQYF
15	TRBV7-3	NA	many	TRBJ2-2	TGTGCCAGCAGCCCGAGGGGGAAGAACACCGGGGAGCTGTTTTTT	CASSPRGKNTGELFF
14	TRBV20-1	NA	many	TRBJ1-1	TGCAGTGCTAAAGGGACGGCGAAGAACACTGAAGCTTTCTTT	CSAKGTAKNTEAFF